This T cell receptor beta chain originates from a study of cytomegalovirus exposure and HLA in healthy donors. PCR involved 60 Vbeta and 13 Jbeta primers. In the source study's methods: A later analysis counted roughly 74 million unique TCR beta chains, about 10 million shared. The repertoire was sequenced with immunoSEQ multiplex PCR; TCRdb's copy has only in-frame clones and lacks some. V, J and clone size are taken as reported in that table, and D and trimming were inferred from the DNA itself. The profile shows approximately 160,000 clones, over 60% of them singletons. The V and J ends lost 3 bases and 5 bases respectively, with 17 bases between them. The germline V gene encodes CDR1 LGHNA and CDR2 YNFKEQ. This CDR3 is 15 amino acids long. Study-level results: Immune exposure data for these donors was limited to CMV serostatus. An analysis done earlier found most TCR beta V segments productive about 87% or about 30% of the time. A likely sequencing artifact accounted for one observed cluster of highly shared sequence variants.

As for this clone: Its target is not known.

Sequences were obtained from PBMCs. The receptor's source is a female donor in good health and CMV-seronegative. The chain has TRBV4-2 and TRBJ2-7, with D maybe TRBD2 (6 bases). The CDR3 loop reads CASSHSGSPLDEQYF. The CDR3 DNA follows: TGTGCCAGCAGCCATTCCGGGAGCCCCTTAGACGAGCAGTACTTC.